What follows describes a single T cell receptor (beta chain). The target antigen is unknown. The sample comes from a study of T cell responses to AZD1222 COVID-19 vaccine. Study-level points and caveats: Spike-spanning, vaccine-associated CD4 TCRs were dominant at 160-218 and 743-854. Baseline serology detected seropositivity in only six AZD1222 recipients. Nearly half of spike-specific TCRs reportedly go after variant regions that carry no mutations. Spike-specific TCR breadth and depth were elevated following two AZD1222 doses.

The data were produced by immunoSEQ multiplex PCR, yet TCRdb's version contains in-frame clones alone and is incomplete. The sample includes 130,000 or so clones, less than 95% of them seen just once. This receptor was taken from an adult in good health. Sequenced material: peripheral blood, taken on day 0 of AZD1222 vaccination.

The CDR3 sequence is CASSPSGWAGYTF. CDR3 coding DNA: TGTGCCAGCAGCCCATCAGGGTGGGCTGGCTACACCTTC. The chain has TRBV12-3 or TRBV12-4 and TRBJ1-2, with D perhaps TRBD1 (5 bases). V lost 6 bases, J lost 7 bases, and 15 bases lay in between. The CDR3 runs 13 residues.